This T cell receptor (beta chain) appears in the sequencing data of a study of blood T cell repertoires in COVID-19 (dated by TCRdb to between 2020 and 2021). Looking at the study overall: Samples from collaborators originated in the United States, Italy and Spain and spanned both the acute and convalescent phases of COVID-19. The prospective study material was composed of cDNA or gDNA derived from T cells, B-cell-depleted T cells, or PBMCs. The dataset comprised deeply sampled blood TCRbeta repertoires from subjects exposed to, actively infected with, or recovered from COVID-19. Sample metadata almost always included a de-identified subject ID, COVID-19 status, age in years and sex. The samples were drawn from two sources: the first 160 participants of the ongoing ImmuneRACE study, and 1,000 to 1,500 subjects contributed by 6 global collaborators. The repertoires were released in a freely available public database meant as a resource for research on the immune response to SARS-CoV-2. HLA class I and class II types, where available, came from metadata supplied by the sample provider rather than from assay-based typing. Here is what the overall study found, with its caveats: The amount of clinical and demographic metadata varied by source and participant and was provided uncurated.

The CDR3 sequence holds 16 residues, the cysteine and phenylalanine included. Only CDR3 DNA remains: 48 bases, in frame from the first base. The junction shows trimming of 1 base on V and 1 base on J, and the gene matches do not reach 5 bases of it. CDR1 LGHNA and CDR2 YSLEER were looked up in the germline V gene. In the case of this clone: Its cognate antigen has yet to be identified. No much larger clone exists at a distance of one base, and base qualities are not known.

The immunoSEQ Assay, a bias-controlled multiplex PCR, was used to amplify TCRbeta CDR3 regions from genomic DNA. On the authors' methods: Nucleated cell counts per sample were estimated from amplification of reference gene primers within the assay. Sequence reads were collapsed and filtered to measure the absolute abundance of every unique TCRbeta CDR3 rearrangement. For each sample, productive Simpson clonality was calculated by taking the square root of Simpson's diversity index across productive rearrangements. The clones in this table, taken by TCRdb from immuneACCESS, are in-frame only. Not every clone is retained; where verified, under half of the shortfall comes from an unresolved V gene, and the cause of the rest is unknown. V, J and clone size reflect that table, while D and trimming were determined from the DNA. The sample table holds under 300,000 clones, of which 86% were seen once. Of the sample, 6.2% is held by the ten largest clones.

Collaborating institutions collected whole blood in K2EDTA tubes following their own protocols. For TCRbeta analysis, collaborators shipped samples in one of three forms: frozen whole blood, isolated PBMCs, or DNA extracted from either of those sample types. Sequencing used peripheral blood. The source of this sequence is a man aged 55 to 70 with acute or convalescent COVID-19. The rearranged chain carries TRBV4-3 and TRBJ2-7; a stretch of 9 junction bases matches TRBD1. The CDR3 region reads CASSQAVGTGSYEQYF. The nucleotide sequence reads TGCGCCAGCAGCCAAGCGGTCGGGACAGGGTCCTACGAGCAGTACTTC.